This T cell receptor beta chain was recovered during a study of cytotoxic CD8 clonotypes in ibrutinib-treated CLL. Study findings and constraints: Under therapy, public clonotypes either contracted or stayed stable, and they were uncommon.

Libraries were prepared by immunoSEQ multiplex PCR; TCRdb keeps only in-frame clonotypes and omits some of them. Among around 310,000 clones listed, about 80% were seen once. Genomic DNA in a quantity of about 2.1 micrograms was derived from cryopreserved PBMCs for TCR beta libraries. CDR3 length: 14 amino acids. V lost 3 bases, J lost 3 bases, and 14 bases lay in between. Germline V gene data show CDR1 as GTSNPN and CDR2 as SVGIG (reference sequence). Details on this clone: What it binds is unknown.

This TCR came from a human donor with chronic lymphocytic leukemia. Sequences were derived from PBMCs, sampled before ibrutinib treatment. The rearrangement uses TRBV30 and TRBJ1-2; D is undetermined. CDR3 region: CAWSRDDSYYGYTF. CDR3 nucleotides: TGTGCCTGGAGCCGGGATGATTCTTACTATGGCTACACCTTC.